The text below deals with one T cell receptor (beta chain). This CDR3 comprises 14 residues. Germline lookup yields CDR1 LNHDA and CDR2 SQIVND (reference sequence). Trimming took 7 bases from V and 6 from J, leaving 19 bases between them. The sequenced target, TCR beta, came from blood CD8+ and CD4+ T cells. TEMRA cells were enriched by FACS, and CD4+ and CD8+ T cells were negatively isolated. This entry is derived from a study of CD8 T cells in Susac syndrome. When the RNA was reverse transcribed, random hexamers were used with an input of about 0.5 to 1 ug. Amplification of TCR beta CDR3 used immunoSEQ multiplex PCR across 54 Vbeta and 13 Jbeta. TCRdb re-called the immunoSEQ multiplex PCR reads with MiXCR, one entry per CDR3 protein. Here the sample spans under 200,000 distinct CDR3 sequences, 92% being singletons.

Sequencing was carried out using CD4+ T cells from PBMCs. The receptor was derived from a human donor in good health. The rearrangement uses TRBV19 and TRBJ2-7, with TRBD2 as a possible D gene (5 bases). CDR3 amino acids: CASNAAGGFGEQYF. CDR3 sequence (DNA): TGTGCCAGTAATGCGGCAGGAGGCTTTGGCGAGCAGTACTTC.